The clone carrying this T cell receptor (beta chain) has just a few counts. Its antigen is as yet unknown. One entry per CDR3 protein results from TCRdb running MiXCR on the RACE reads. Here the sample spans 62,000 or so distinct CDR3 sequences, approximately 10% being singletons. Time point denoted: patch test 3, about 24 weeks after DPC sensitization. Treatment denoted: therapeutic diphenylcyclopropenone sensitization with weekly scalp DPC. Total RNA was isolated from unfractionated whole blood. Germline assignment: CDR1 MNHEY and CDR2 SVGAGI. Trimming pared 0 bases from V and 2 bases from J, leaving 13 bases between. This CDR3 is 16 amino acids long. The record originates from a study of human T cells and chemical hapten exposure. General study points: TCRs exceeding 1 in 1000 frequency stayed unchanged with DPC sensitization. Expanded TCRs produced significantly more large CDR3 similarity clusters than controls did.

The chain combines TRBV6-5 with TRBJ2-5; D might be TRBD2 (5 bases). This TCR was recovered from a woman in her 30s with alopecia areata. Some clones in this sample may be carry-over from other donors' samples. The specimen was whole blood, collected in connection with sensitization to the hapten diphenylcyclopropenone (DPC). CDR3 sequence: CASSYSKFGGQETQYF. In nucleotides, the CDR3 is TGTGCCAGCAGTTACTCGAAATTCGGCGGGCAAGAGACCCAGTACTTC.